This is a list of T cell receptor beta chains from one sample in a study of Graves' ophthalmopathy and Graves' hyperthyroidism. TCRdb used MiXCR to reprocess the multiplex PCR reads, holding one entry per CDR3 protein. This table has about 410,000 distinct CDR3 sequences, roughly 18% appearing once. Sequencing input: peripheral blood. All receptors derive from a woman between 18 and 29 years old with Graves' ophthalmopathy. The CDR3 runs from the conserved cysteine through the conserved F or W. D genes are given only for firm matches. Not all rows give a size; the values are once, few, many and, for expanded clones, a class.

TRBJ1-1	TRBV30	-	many	CAWSVGTRLNTEAFF	TGTGCCTGGAGTGTGGGGACCAGATTGAACACTGAAGCTTTCTTT
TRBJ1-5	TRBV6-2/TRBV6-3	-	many	CASSHQHNQPQHF	TGTGCCAGCAGCCACCAACACAATCAGCCCCAGCATTTT
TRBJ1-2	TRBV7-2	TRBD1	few	CASRKDRESIYGYTF	TGTGCCAGCAGAAAAGACAGGGAAAGCATCTATGGCTACACCTTC
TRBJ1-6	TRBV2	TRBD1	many	CASRNAGQGSPLHF	TGTGCCAGCAGGAATGCGGGACAGGGATCACCCCTCCACTTT
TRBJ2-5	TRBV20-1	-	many	CSAREGARETQYF	TGCAGTGCTAGAGAGGGGGCTCGGGAGACCCAGTACTTC
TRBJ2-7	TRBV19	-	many	CASSIYGTSAEQYF	TGTGCCAGTAGTATTTACGGGACGTCGGCCGAGCAGTACTTC
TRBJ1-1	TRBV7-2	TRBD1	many	CASSLRGGLNTEAFF	TGTGCCAGCAGCTTAAGAGGGGGCCTGAACACTGAAGCTTTCTTT
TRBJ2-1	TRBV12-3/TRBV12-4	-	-	CASSPRVISSYNEQFF	TGTGCCAGCAGTCCCCGCGTGATTAGCTCCTACAATGAGCAGTTCTTC
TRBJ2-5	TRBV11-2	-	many	CASSLGFSSRETQYF	TGTGCCAGCAGCTTGGGCTTCTCGTCGCGGGAGACCCAGTACTTC
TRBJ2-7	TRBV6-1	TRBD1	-	CASSGQGIEQYF	TGTGCCAGCAGTGGACAGGGGATCGAGCAGTACTTC
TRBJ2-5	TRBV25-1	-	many	CASSHLGRETQYF	TGTGCCAGCAGTCATCTGGGTCGGGAGACCCAGTACTTC
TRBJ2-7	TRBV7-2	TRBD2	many	CASSLAASGWGIEQYF	TGTGCCAGCAGCTTAGCGGCTAGCGGGTGGGGGATCGAGCAGTACTTC
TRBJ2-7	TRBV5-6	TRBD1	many	CASSYQPGQGRFGEQYF	TGTGCCAGCAGCTATCAACCGGGACAGGGGCGGTTCGGGGAGCAGTACTTC
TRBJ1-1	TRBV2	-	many	CASTPRGNTEAFF	TGTGCCAGCACCCCGCGGGGGAACACTGAAGCTTTCTTT
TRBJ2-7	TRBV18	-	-	CATRSGDAEQYF	TGTGCCACCCGGTCGGGGGATGCGGAGCAGTACTTC
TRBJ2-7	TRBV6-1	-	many	CASGHEQYF	TGTGCCAGCGGCCACGAGCAGTACTTC
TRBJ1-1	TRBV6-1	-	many	CASSDFGSNTEAFF	TGTGCCAGCAGTGACTTCGGCTCGAACACTGAAGCTTTCTTT
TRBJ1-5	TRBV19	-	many	CASSITDSTNQPQHF	TGTGCCAGTAGTATCACTGACAGTACCAATCAGCCCCAGCATTTT
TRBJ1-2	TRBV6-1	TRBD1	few	CASRPPTGENGYTF	TGTGCCAGCAGACCACCGACAGGGGAGAATGGCTACACCTTC
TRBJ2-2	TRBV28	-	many	CASSLWVTGELFF	TGTGCCAGCAGTTTATGGGTCACCGGGGAGCTGTTTTTT
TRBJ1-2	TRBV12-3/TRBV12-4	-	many	CASSLAPGGRDGYTF	TGTGCCAGCAGTTTAGCCCCGGGGGGGAGGGATGGCTACACCTTC
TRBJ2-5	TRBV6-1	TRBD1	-	CASSRDRGGETQYF	TGTGCCAGCAGTCGGGACAGGGGAGGAGAGACCCAGTACTTC
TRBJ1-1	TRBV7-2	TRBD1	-	CASSLKQGHTEAFF	TGTGCCAGCAGCTTAAAACAGGGGCACACTGAAGCTTTCTTT
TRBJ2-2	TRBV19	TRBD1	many	CASSLEGGLRTGELFF	TGTGCCAGTAGTTTGGAAGGGGGCTTGAGAACCGGGGAGCTGTTTTTT
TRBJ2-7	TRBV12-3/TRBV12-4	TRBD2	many	CASSLRGGRGNREQYF	TGTGCCAGCAGTTTAAGAGGCGGGAGGGGAAATCGCGAGCAGTACTTC
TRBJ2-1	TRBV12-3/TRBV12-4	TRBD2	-	CASSRTSGSNNEQFF	TGTGCCAGCAGTCGGACTAGCGGGAGTAACAATGAGCAGTTCTTC
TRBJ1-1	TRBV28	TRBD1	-	CASSTDRGHTEAFF	TGTGCCAGCAGTACCGACAGGGGTCACACTGAAGCTTTCTTT
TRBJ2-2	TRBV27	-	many	CASSLRSPGAPGELFF	TGTGCCAGCAGTTTAAGGTCCCCGGGGGCACCCGGGGAGCTGTTTTTT
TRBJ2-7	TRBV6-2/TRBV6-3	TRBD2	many	CASRTSGPYEQYF	TGTGCCAGCCGGACTAGCGGACCCTACGAGCAGTACTTC
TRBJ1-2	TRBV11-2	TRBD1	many	CASSLGGDRGQLSNYGYTF	TGTGCCAGCAGCTTAGGGGGGGACAGGGGACAATTATCTAACTATGGCTACACCTTC
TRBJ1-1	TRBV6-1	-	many	CASSELSGVNTEAFF	TGTGCCAGCAGTGAATTGTCAGGCGTGAACACTGAAGCTTTCTTT
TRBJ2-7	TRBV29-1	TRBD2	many	CSVEGTSYEQYF	TGCAGCGTTGAGGGGACTAGCTACGAGCAGTACTTC
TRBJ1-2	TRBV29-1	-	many	CSVGGKMAVGYTF	TGCAGCGTTGGGGGAAAGATGGCAGTAGGCTACACCTTC
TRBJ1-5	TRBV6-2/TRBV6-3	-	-	CASSYSSSGWNQPQHF	TGTGCCAGCAGTTACTCGAGTAGCGGATGGAATCAGCCCCAGCATTTT
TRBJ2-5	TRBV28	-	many	CASSFARGETQYF	TGTGCCAGCAGTTTTGCCAGGGGCGAGACCCAGTACTTC
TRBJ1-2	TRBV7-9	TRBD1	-	CASSFTGERGYTF	TGTGCCAGCAGCTTTACAGGGGAAAGGGGCTACACCTTC
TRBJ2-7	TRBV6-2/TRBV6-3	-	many	CASQDVGTHSYEQYF	TGTGCCAGCCAAGATGTTGGGACCCACTCCTACGAGCAGTACTTC
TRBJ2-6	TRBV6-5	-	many	CASMGDMRERNSGANVLTF	TGTGCCAGCATGGGTGACATGAGAGAAAGAAACTCTGGGGCCAACGTCCTGACTTTC
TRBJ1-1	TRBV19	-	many	CASWVGGRPPEGAFF	TGTGCCAGTTGGGTCGGGGGCAGACCCCCAGAGGGAGCTTTCTTT
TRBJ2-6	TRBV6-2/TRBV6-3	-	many	CANPGGDSFSGANVLTF	TGTGCCAACCCCGGAGGGGACAGCTTCTCTGGGGCCAACGTCCTGACTTTC
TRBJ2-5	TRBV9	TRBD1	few	CASSVLQGETQYF	TGTGCCAGCAGCGTACTACAGGGGGAGACCCAGTACTTC
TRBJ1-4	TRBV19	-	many	CASSSPGRGEEKLFF	TGTGCCAGTAGTTCGCCGGGGCGCGGTGAGGAAAAACTGTTTTTT